The clone carrying this T cell receptor beta chain appeared once. Antigen unknown. One junction end disagrees with the germline gene, perhaps due to a read error. TCRdb re-called the 5' RACE reads through MiXCR, storing one row per CDR3 protein. The sample carries 90,000 or so distinct CDR3 sequences, about 15% recorded once. This entry is derived from a study of early T cells in non-severe SARS-CoV-2 infection. On the study more broadly: From unsorted whole blood, bulk RNA was sequenced, and the chains remained unpaired.

Study-level findings and limits: VDJdb matching, biased toward anti-spike CD8 responses, missed private and CD4 specificities.

This clonotype originated in an adult who was a healthcare worker with PCR-confirmed SARS-CoV-2 infection or an uninfected control (not recorded which). Sequencing was performed on whole blood.

CDR3 region: CAWSGTVF. In nucleotides, the CDR3 is TGTGCCTGGAGTGGAACGGTTTTT. The chain uses TRBV30 and TRBJ1-4; D remains ambiguous. The CDR3 spans 8 residues. Germline CDR1 GTSNPN, CDR2 SVGIG (reference sequence).